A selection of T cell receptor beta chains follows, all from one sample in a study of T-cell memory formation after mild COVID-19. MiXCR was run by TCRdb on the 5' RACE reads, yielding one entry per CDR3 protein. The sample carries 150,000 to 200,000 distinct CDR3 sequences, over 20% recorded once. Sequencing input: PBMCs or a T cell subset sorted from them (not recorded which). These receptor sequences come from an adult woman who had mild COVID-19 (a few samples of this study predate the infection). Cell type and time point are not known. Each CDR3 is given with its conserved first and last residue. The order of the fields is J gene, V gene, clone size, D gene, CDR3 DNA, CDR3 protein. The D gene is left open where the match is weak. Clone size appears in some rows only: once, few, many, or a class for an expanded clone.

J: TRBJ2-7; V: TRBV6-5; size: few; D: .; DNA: TGTGCCAGCAGTTTTTTCTGGGGGAATTCCTACGAGCAGTACTTC; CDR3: CASSFFWGNSYEQYF
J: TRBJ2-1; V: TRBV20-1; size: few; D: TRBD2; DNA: TGCAGTGCTAGCCCAAGGGGGACTAGCGGTCCCTCCTACAATGAGCAGTTCTTC; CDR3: CSASPRGTSGPSYNEQFF
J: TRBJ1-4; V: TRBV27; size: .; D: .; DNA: TGTGCCAGCAGTTTGGCAGGCCTTAATGAAAAACTGTTTTTT; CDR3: CASSLAGLNEKLFF
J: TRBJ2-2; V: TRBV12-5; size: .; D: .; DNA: TGTGCTAGTGGTTTTTGGACAGAGAACACCGGGGAGCTGTTTTTT; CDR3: CASGFWTENTGELFF
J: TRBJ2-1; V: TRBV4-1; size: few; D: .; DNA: TGCGCCAGCAGCCTTCAGGGTATGGATGAGCAGTTCTTC; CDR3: CASSLQGMDEQFF
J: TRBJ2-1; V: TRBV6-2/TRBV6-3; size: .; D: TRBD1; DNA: TGTGCCAGCAGTTACTCGGACAGGGAAAGGCAGTTCTTC; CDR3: CASSYSDRERQFF
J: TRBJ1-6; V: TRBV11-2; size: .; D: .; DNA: TGTGCCAGCAGCTCGTCCTATGGCGGTTCACCCCTCCACTTT; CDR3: CASSSSYGGSPLHF
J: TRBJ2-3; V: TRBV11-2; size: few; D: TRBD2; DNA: TGTGCCAGCAGCTGGCGACTAGCGGGGGCCCCCAGGATGGAAACAGATACGCAGTATTTT; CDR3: CASSWRLAGAPRMETDTQYF
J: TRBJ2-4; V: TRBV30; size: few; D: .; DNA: TGTGCCTGGAGTTACGGATTCGGGGAAAACATTCAGTACTTC; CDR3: CAWSYGFGENIQYF
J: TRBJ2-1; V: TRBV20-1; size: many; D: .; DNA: TGCAGTGCTAGAGACTTACCCCGGGACTCGTCCTACAATGAGCAGTTCTTC; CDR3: CSARDLPRDSSYNEQFF
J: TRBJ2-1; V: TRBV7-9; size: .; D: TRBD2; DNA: TGTGCCAGCAGCTCCTCTAGCGGGGGGCCGGGGAATGAGCAGTTCTTC; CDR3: CASSSSSGGPGNEQFF
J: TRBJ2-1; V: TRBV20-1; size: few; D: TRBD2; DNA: TGCAGTGCGGGACTAGCAAGTGCCGATAGTAATGAGCAGTTCTTC; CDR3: CSAGLASADSNEQFF
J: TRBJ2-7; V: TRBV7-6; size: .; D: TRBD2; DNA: TGTGCCAGCAGCCCCTACGGGGGGGCAGAGCAGTACTTC; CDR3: CASSPYGGAEQYF
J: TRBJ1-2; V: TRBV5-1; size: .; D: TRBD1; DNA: TGCGCCAGCAGCTTCCGTCCCGGGACAGGGTTTGAGGACTATGGCTACACCTTC; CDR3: CASSFRPGTGFEDYGYTF
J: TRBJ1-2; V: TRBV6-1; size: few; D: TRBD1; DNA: TGTGCCAGCCGAACCCGGGACAGGAGCCTCGAGCGCTATGGCTACACCTTC; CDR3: CASRTRDRSLERYGYTF
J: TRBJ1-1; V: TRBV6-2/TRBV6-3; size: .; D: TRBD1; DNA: TGTGCCAGCAGTTACAGACAGGGAGGCATGAACACTGAAGCTTTCTTT; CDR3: CASSYRQGGMNTEAFF
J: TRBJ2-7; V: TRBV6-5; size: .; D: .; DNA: TGTGCCAGCAGTTACCCCGGTGGCGAATCCTACGAGCAGTACTTC; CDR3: CASSYPGGESYEQYF
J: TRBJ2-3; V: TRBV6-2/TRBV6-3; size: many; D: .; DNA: TGTGCCAGCAGCTCACTCACAGATACGCAGTATTTT; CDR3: CASSSLTDTQYF
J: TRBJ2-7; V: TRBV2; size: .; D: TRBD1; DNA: TGTGCCAGCAGGGAAGGGACAGACCGAACCTACGAGCAGTACTTC; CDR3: CASREGTDRTYEQYF
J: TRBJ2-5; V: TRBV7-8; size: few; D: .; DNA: TGTGCCAGCAAAAAGGGGTTAACGGAGACCCAGTACTTC; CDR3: CASKKGLTETQYF
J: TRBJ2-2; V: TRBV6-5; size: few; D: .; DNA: TGTGCCAGCAGTTACTACTGGAACACCGGGGAGCTGTTTTTT; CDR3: CASSYYWNTGELFF
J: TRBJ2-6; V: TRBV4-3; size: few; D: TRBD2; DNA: TGCGCCAGCAGCCAAGAGGCGCCACTAGCGGGACCCTTTGGTGGGGCCAACGTCCTGACTTTC; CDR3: CASSQEAPLAGPFGGANVLTF
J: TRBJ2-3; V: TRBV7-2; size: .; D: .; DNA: TGTGCCAGCAGCCAATCCGGGACCCACACAGATACGCAGTATTTT; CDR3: CASSQSGTHTDTQYF
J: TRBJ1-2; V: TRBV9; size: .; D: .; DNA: TGTGCCAGCAGCGTCAACAGCTATGGCTACACCTTC; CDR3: CASSVNSYGYTF
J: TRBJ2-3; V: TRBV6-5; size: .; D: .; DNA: TGTGCCACCAAGACATCTGCTAGCACAGATACGCAGTATTTT; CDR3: CATKTSASTDTQYF
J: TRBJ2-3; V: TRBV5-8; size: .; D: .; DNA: TGTGCCAGCAGCTCAGTCGTGGGGACAGATACGCAGTATTTT; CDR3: CASSSVVGTDTQYF
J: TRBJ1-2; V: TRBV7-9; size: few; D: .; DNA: TGTGCCAGCAGTCCCAGTGGCTACACCTTC; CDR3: CASSPSGYTF